The clone carrying this T cell receptor (beta chain) was seen more than once but under ten times. The data were obtained in a study of cytotoxic CD8 clonotypes in ibrutinib-treated CLL. The assay was immunoSEQ multiplex PCR, and TCRdb's table has in-frame clones only and misses some. The sample includes over 150,000 clones, 81% of them seen just once. Germline loops: CDR1 MGHDK, CDR2 SYGVNS. Trimming stripped 4 bases from V and 5 bases from J, with 17 bases between. The CDR3 runs 15 residues. This chain links TRBV25-1 with TRBJ1-2; TRBD1 is a possible D gene (6 bases). Sequencing was performed on PBMCs, taken after 12 months of ibrutinib treatment. The origin of this receptor is a human donor with chronic lymphocytic leukemia. The chain's CDR3 is CASSANREIGYGYTF. The CDR3 DNA is TGTGCCAGCAGTGCAAACAGGGAAATTGGTTATGGCTACACCTTC.